These 18 T cell receptor beta chains came from one sample sequenced in a study of T cell responses to AZD1222 COVID-19 vaccine. The assay was immunoSEQ multiplex PCR, and TCRdb's table has in-frame clones only and misses some. The sample has some 170,000 clones; around 87% are singletons. The sequenced sample was peripheral blood, obtained 28 days after the second AZD1222 dose. These receptors were obtained from an adult who received the AZD1222 COVID-19 vaccine.

This rearrangement joins TRBV9 to TRBJ2-7; 8 bases align to TRBD1. This CDR3 has 14 amino acids. CDR1 is SGDLS, CDR2 YYNGEE, per germline. Trimming at V came to 3 bases and at J to 3 bases, leaving 5 bases not matched to a gene. CDR3 bases: TGTGCCAGCAGCGCCGACAGGGGTCTCTACGAGCAGTACTTC. Amino acid sequence: CASSADRGLYEQYF.

The chain employs TRBV24-1 and TRBJ2-2; D unclear. This CDR3 contains 14 residues. Germline V lookup: CDR1 KGHDR, CDR2 SFDVKD. The ends were cut back, 5 bases at V and 0 bases at J, with 6 bases in the middle. The CDR3 reads CATSAGANTGELFF. DNA of the CDR3: TGTGCCACCAGTGCCGGTGCGAACACCGGGGAGCTGTTTTTT.

V gene TRBV6-5 combines with J gene TRBJ1-5, with unresolved D. Germline V CDR1 and CDR2: MNHEY, SVGAGI. This CDR3 contains 11 residues. Trimming stripped 10 bases from V and 7 bases from J, with 11 bases between. CDR3 in amino acids: CAKDGAQPQHF. CDR3 nucleotides: TGTGCCAAGGACGGCGCGCAGCCCCAGCATTTT.

Regarding this clone: Other DNA sequences in this specimen translate into the identical CDR3. J is TRBJ1-2 and V is TRBV6-1; the D is unclear. The CDR3 is 11 amino acids. CDR1 is MNHNS, CDR2 SASEGT, per germline. V lost 3 bases to trimming and J lost 5 bases, with 4 bases between them. CDR3 sequence: CASSEGYGYTF. In DNA, the CDR3 is TGTGCCAGCAGTGAGGGGTATGGCTACACCTTC.

The V call is TRBV7-9, the J call TRBJ2-1; 10 nucleotides align to TRBD2. This CDR3 region has 17 residues. Germline CDR1 reads SEHNR; CDR2 reads FQNEAQ (reference sequence). V lost 3 bases to trimming and J lost 5 bases; unmatched junction nucleotides: 10. The CDR3 DNA follows: TGTGCCAGCAGCTTCCACCGCGGGCTAGCGGGGGACAATGAGCAGTTCTTC. It translates to CASSFHRGLAGDNEQFF.

The V call is TRBV19, the J call TRBJ1-1; no clear D. The V gene lost 4 bases and the J gene lost 0 bases, with 12 bases spanning the gap. The CDR3 is 15 residues long. Looked up from germline, CDR1 is LNHDA and CDR2 is SQIVND (reference sequence). The CDR3 DNA reads as TGTGCCAGTAGTAAAAGGGATCGCATGAACACTGAAGCTTTCTTT. Its translation is CASSKRDRMNTEAFF.

CDR3: CASSQGGRGIYGYTF. The CDR3 nucleotides are TGTGCCAGCAGCCAAGGGGGACGGGGGATCTATGGCTACACCTTC. The V gene is TRBV3-1 (or the pseudogene TRBV3-2), the J gene TRBJ1-2, with a weak D call TRBD1 (5 bases). The V end lost 1 base, the J end lost 4 bases, and 13 bases lay between the germline ends. The germline gives CDR1 LGHDT, CDR2 YNNKEL (reference sequence). This CDR3 has 15 amino acids.

This chain connects TRBV28 to TRBJ2-1; maybe TRBD1 (6 bases). Germline-derived CDR1 and CDR2 are MDHEN and SYDVKM. CDR3 length: 16 amino acids. V was clipped by 6 bases and J by 7 bases, with 22 bases between them. CDR3 sequence: CASRPQDSWSKNEQFF. Written as DNA, the CDR3 is TGTGCCAGCAGACCCCAGGACAGTTGGAGTAAGAATGAGCAGTTCTTC.

The chain carries TRBV6-5 and TRBJ1-3; D call uncertain. Germline assignment: CDR1 MNHEY and CDR2 SVGAGI. The CDR3 loop spans 12 amino acids. Trimming pared 7 bases from V and 3 bases from J, leaving 7 bases between. The CDR3 protein is CASNLYGNTIYF. In DNA form, the CDR3 reads TGTGCCAGCAACCTTTATGGAAACACCATATATTTT.

J is TRBJ1-1 and V is TRBV30; D remains unclear. V dropped 2 bases and J dropped 1 base, with 8 bases sitting between them. CDR1 and CDR2 (germline): GTSNPN, SVGIG (reference sequence). This CDR3 has 13 residues. The CDR3 region is CAWSLGGNTEAFF. As DNA, the CDR3 is TGTGCCTGGAGTCTGGGCGGGAACACTGAAGCTTTCTTT.

The V and J genes are TRBV5-6 and TRBJ1-2; unclear D gene. Between the trimmed V and J ends, which lost 0 bases and 8 bases, there was a span of 14 bases. The CDR3 length is 14 residues. Germline V gene sequence: CDR1 SGHDT, CDR2 YYEEEE. The CDR3 DNA reads TGTGCCAGCAGCTTGGCCGAACCGGACTGGGGCTACACCTTC. As protein: CASSLAEPDWGYTF.

The V and J genes are TRBV6-1 and TRBJ2-5, with D perhaps given as TRBD1 or TRBD2 (5 bases each). The length of the CDR3 is 16 residues. CDR1 and CDR2 from the germline V gene are MNHNS and SASEGT. V lost 3 bases and J lost 5, with 19 bases in between. CDR3 in DNA: TGTGCCAGCAGTGACCCGGGACGTTTGGACGGTGAGACCCAGTACTTC. Translating gives CASSDPGRLDGETQYF.

The CDR3 sequence is CASSLRPNTEAFF. CDR3 coding DNA: TGTGCCAGCAGCCTGCGTCCGAACACTGAAGCTTTCTTT. The chain uses TRBV11-3 and TRBJ1-1; D not certain. V gave up 5 bases and J gave up 1 base, with 8 bases separating them. Per the germline V gene, CDR1 is SGHNT and CDR2 is YENEEA. The CDR3 runs 13 residues. Complete variable domain (other parts from reference TRBV11-3 and TRBJ1-1): EAGVVQSPRYKIIEKKQPVAFWCNPISGHNTLYWYLQNLGQGPELLIRYENEEAVDDSQLPKDRFSAERLKGVDSTLKIQPAELGDSAVYLCASSLRPNTEAFFGQGTRLTVV.

This sequence joins TRBV5-1 and TRBJ1-2; D gene uncertain. V dropped 0 bases and J dropped 6 bases, with 12 bases sitting between them. The CDR3 is 14 amino acids. Looked up from germline, CDR1 is SGHRS and CDR2 is YFSETQ. This CDR3 reads CASSLAQARDGYTF. The CDR3 nucleotides are TGCGCCAGCAGCTTGGCTCAGGCTAGAGATGGCTACACCTTC.

The gene calls are TRBV7-2 and TRBJ1-4; D uncertain. Looked up from germline, CDR1 is SGHTA and CDR2 is FQGNSA. Trimming took off 7 bases at V and 7 bases at J, with 19 bases between the two ends. The length of the CDR3 is 15 residues. The CDR3, as DNA: TGTGCCAGCACCGAGCTCGGGCGGAGTGGTGAAAAACTGTTTTTT. It specifies CASTELGRSGEKLFF.

This sequence joins TRBV30 and TRBJ1-4, with D perhaps TRBD1 (5 bases). V lost 2 bases and J 2 bases, leaving 12 bases between the germline ends. CDR3 length: 15 amino acids. Germline-derived CDR1 and CDR2 are GTSNPN and SVGIG (reference sequence). The CDR3 protein is CAWSTGGGTNEKLFF. In DNA form, the CDR3 reads TGTGCCTGGAGTACCGGGGGGGGGACTAATGAAAAACTGTTTTTT.

The chain couples TRBV2 to TRBJ2-3; perhaps D is TRBD1 or TRBD2 (5 bases each). The CDR3 is made up of 14 amino acids. Germline V gene lookup returns CDR1 SNHLY and CDR2 FYNNEI. V shed 8 bases and J shed 0 bases, with 12 bases lying between them. The chain's CDR3 is CASHPGPSTDTQYF. CDR3 bases: TGTGCCAGCCACCCGGGACCCAGCACAGATACGCAGTATTTT. Full variable domain (missing parts from reference TRBV2 and TRBJ2-3): EPEVTQTPSHQVTQMGQEVILRCVPISNHLYFYWYRQILGQKVEFLVSFYNNEISEKSEIFDDQFSVERPDGSNFTLKIRSTKLEDSAMYFCASHPGPSTDTQYFGPGTRLTVL.

The chain carries TRBV27 and TRBJ1-4; D possibly corresponds to TRBD1 (5 bases). The CDR3 length is 12 residues. From germline, CDR1 is MNHEY and CDR2 SMNVEV (reference sequence). Between the trimmed V and J ends, which lost 8 bases and 7 bases, there was a span of 11 bases. CDR3 protein: CASGQGVEKLFF. CDR3 bases: TGTGCCAGCGGGCAGGGCGTTGAAAAACTGTTTTTT.